This passage covers 6 T cell receptor beta chains from one sample sequenced in a study of CD8 T cells in Susac syndrome. It was with random hexamers that roughly 0.45 to 1 ug RNA was reverse transcribed. Each CDR3 protein is one row after TCRdb ran MiXCR on the immunoSEQ multiplex PCR reads. The data hold around 200,000 distinct CDR3 sequences, with about 94% observed a single time. Material: CD4+ T cells from PBMCs. The receptors shown here come from a human donor with Susac syndrome.

The chain employs TRBV20-1 and TRBJ2-3; TRBD2 agrees at 8 bases. V shed 3 bases and J 0 bases; nucleotides not matched to a gene: 2. CDR3 length: 14 amino acids. The germline gives CDR1 DFQATT, CDR2 SNEGSKA (reference sequence). The CDR3 region has the DNA TGCAGTGCTAGCGGGGGGGCGAGCACAGATACGCAGTATTTT. Protein sequence: CSASGGASTDTQYF.

The rearrangement joins TRBV29-1 to TRBJ2-2; 7 bases match TRBD1. The junction had 15 bases not matched to a gene; V was cut back by 6 bases and J by 5 bases. This CDR3 contains 16 residues. From germline, CDR1 is SQVTM and CDR2 ANQGSEA. The CDR3 is CSVETRDSELTGELFF. The CDR3 DNA sequence: TGCAGCGTCGAAACCCGGGACAGCGAATTGACCGGGGAGCTGTTTTTT.

The V call is TRBV5-6, the J call TRBJ2-3; D is unresolved. The CDR3 runs to 14 residues. The germline V gene encodes CDR1 SGHDT and CDR2 YYEEEE. Trimming cost V 4 bases and J 2 bases, with 11 bases left between them. For the CDR3, the DNA is TGTGCCAGCAGCGGCACTACGATCACAGATACGCAGTATTTT. The encoded protein is CASSGTTITDTQYF.

In this sample, this clonotype turned up once. The CDR3 DNA reads TGTGCCAGCAGTCGAGGGGACGGCCTAATGTTCCAGCCCCAGCATTTT. Translated, it gives CASSRGDGLMFQPQHF. The rearrangement links TRBV12-3 or TRBV12-4 to TRBJ1-5, with TRBD1 as a possible D gene (5 bases). CDR3 size: 16 residues. With 5 bases removed from V and 7 bases from J, the gap between germline ends came to 21 bases.

The J gene is TRBJ2-3, the V gene TRBV20-1; the match to TRBD1 covers 8 bases. The CDR3 spans 15 residues. With V trimmed by 3 bases and J by 4 bases, 9 bases remained unmatched. CDR1 and CDR2 from the germline V gene are DFQATT and SNEGSKA (reference sequence). The DNA for the CDR3 is TGCAGTGCTAGCTGGGGCGACAGGGGAGCAGATACGCAGTATTTT. This sequence encodes CSASWGDRGADTQYF.

The chain links TRBV12-3 or TRBV12-4 to TRBJ2-6, with TRBD2 as a possible D gene (7 bases). The CDR3 is 17 amino acids. V was pared by 5 bases and J by 0 bases, with 14 bases between. The chain's CDR3 is CASSPRGGSSGANVLTF. For the CDR3, the DNA is TGTGCCAGCAGTCCTAGGGGGGGCAGCTCTGGGGCCAACGTCCTGACTTTC.